These T cell receptor beta chains were read from a single sample in a study of chemoradiotherapy in HPV16-positive cancers. Profiling relied on immunoSEQ multiplex PCR, and the TCRdb table lists in-frame clones only, not all of them. The sample gives 7,500 to 9,500 clones, approximately 72% of which show up once; around 40% is in the top ten. The specimen was tumor tissue, collected from a patient who underwent chemoradiotherapy. The receptors come from a human donor with HPV-associated anogenital cancer. The CDR3 runs from the conserved cysteine through the conserved F or W. Each record gives: clone size, D gene, V gene, J gene, CDR3 length, CDR3 DNA, CDR3 protein. D genes are given only for firm matches. Clone sizes are given selectively: once, few, many, or a class where the clone is expanded.

>NA|TRBD1|TRBV19|TRBJ1-5|14
TGTGCCAGTAAAAAGGGGGCGCGTAATCAGCCCCAGCATTTT
CASKKGARNQPQHF
>NA|NA|TRBV6-5|TRBJ1-3|13
TGTGCCAGCAGTCCGGCCGGGGGAAACACCATATATTTT
CASSPAGGNTIYF
>NA|NA|TRBV4-3|TRBJ1-3|13
TGCGCCAGCAGCCAAGACACTGGAAACACCATATATTTT
CASSQDTGNTIYF
>few|TRBD2|TRBV11-3|TRBJ2-5|16
TGTGCCAGCAGCTTAAGGGCTAGCGGGAGTGTCGAGACCCAGTACTTC
CASSLRASGSVETQYF
>NA|NA|TRBV7-3|TRBJ2-7|14
TGTGCCAGCAGCCCTGGTGAGAGATCCTACGAGCAGTACTTC
CASSPGERSYEQYF
>NA|TRBD1|TRBV5-5|TRBJ1-5|15
TGTGCCAGCAGCGCGGGGTACAGGGGGAATCAGCCCCAGCATTTT
CASSAGYRGNQPQHF
>NA|NA|TRBV28|TRBJ2-7|13
TGTGCCAGCAGTTTTCGTGTTGACCTCCATCAGTACTTC
CASSFRVDLHQYF
>NA|TRBD1|TRBV6-5|TRBJ1-5|14
TGTGCCAGCAAAAAAGACAGGGGGGATCAGCCCCAGCATTTT
CASKKDRGDQPQHF
>NA|NA|TRBV7-9|TRBJ1-1|14
TGTGCCAGCGTCCGTTTGGACTTAGGCACTGAAGCTTTCTTT
CASVRLDLGTEAFF
>NA|NA|TRBV18|TRBJ2-5|13
TGTGCCAGCTCGTCACTCAGGGGAGAGACCCAGTACTTC
CASSSLRGETQYF
>once|TRBD1|TRBV11-3|TRBJ1-3|16
TGTGCCAGCAGCTTAGGAGACAGGGGTTCTGGAAACACCATATATTTT
CASSLGDRGSGNTIYF
>NA|NA|TRBV7-2|TRBJ1-1|15
TGTGCCAGCAGCTTAGCGGGGCAGGGGAGCACTGAAGCTTTCTTT
CASSLAGQGSTEAFF
>NA|NA|TRBV28|TRBJ2-7|14
TGTGCCGGGGGGCGGGGGCGGTCTGTCCGCGAGCAGTACTTC
CAGGRGRSVREQYF
>NA|TRBD1|TRBV11-1|TRBJ1-1|13
TGTGCCAGCAGCCTATCACAGGGGACTGAAGCTTTCTTT
CASSLSQGTEAFF
>NA|TRBD2|TRBV30|TRBJ2-7|17
TGTGCCTGGAGGTTCGGTAGCGGGAGTAAATTTGACTACGAGCAGTACTTC
CAWRFGSGSKFDYEQYF
>few|NA|TRBV9|TRBJ2-2|17
TGTGCCAGCAGCGAAGTAATGGGACGACTCCTACCCGGGGAGCTGTTTTTT
CASSEVMGRLLPGELFF
>NA|TRBD2|TRBV4-1|TRBJ2-7|16
TGCGCCAGCAGCCGGGGGGCTAGCGGGAGTATCTACGAGCAGTACTTC
CASSRGASGSIYEQYF
>NA|NA|TRBV6-1|TRBJ1-6|15
TGTGCCAGCAGGAAGACACCGATTTATAGTTCACCCCTCCACTTT
CASRKTPIYSSPLHF
>NA|NA|TRBV19|TRBJ2-5|15
TGTGCCAGCAACTCCTATGCGGGGGCCCAAGAGGCCCAGTACTTC
CASNSYAGAQEAQYF